This passage covers 17 T cell receptor beta chains from one sample sequenced in a study of T cell changes during pregnancy in multiple sclerosis. Some clones are missing from TCRdb's copy, which holds only in-frame ones; the method was immunoSEQ multiplex PCR. In the table there are about 40,000 clones, 90% to 95% of which are singletons. The sequencing used CD8+ T cells from peripheral blood mononuclear cells, collected in the third trimester of pregnancy. These TCRs come from a female donor with multiple sclerosis, enrolled in a pregnancy study.

The CDR3 bases are TGTGCCAGCAGCCCAGGGGGCTATGAGCAGTTCTTC. Translation: CASSPGGYEQFF. This chain links TRBV27 with TRBJ2-1; TRBD1 matches 8 bases. V shed 6 bases, J shed 8 bases, and the junction held 3 bases outside the gene matches. The CDR3 covers 12 residues. From germline, CDR1 is MNHEY and CDR2 SMNVEV (reference sequence).

This CDR3 is CAWSVPVYSYEQYF. The CDR3 DNA reads TGTGCCTGGAGTGTACCAGTGTATTCCTACGAGCAGTACTTC. The rearrangement links TRBV30 to TRBJ2-7; D not resolved. CDR3 length: 14 residues. V gave up 0 bases and J gave up 1 base, with 10 bases separating them. Germline V gene data show CDR1 as GTSNPN and CDR2 as SVGIG (reference sequence).

The chain has TRBV9 and TRBJ2-3, with D possibly being TRBD2 (6 bases). Between the trimmed V and J ends, which lost 4 bases and 0 bases, there was a span of 15 bases. The CDR3 is 16 amino acids. Germline V gene sequence: CDR1 SGDLS, CDR2 YYNGEE. CDR3 sequence (DNA): TGTGCCAGCAGCTTCAGCCGGGAGTCTAGCACAGATACGCAGTATTTT. Amino acid sequence: CASSFSRESSTDTQYF.

The chain carries TRBV2 and TRBJ1-6; TRBD1 agrees at 7 bases. V shed 1 base and J 6 bases; nucleotides not matched to a gene: 6. The CDR3 is made up of 16 amino acids. Germline CDR1 is SNHLY and CDR2 is FYNNEI. The CDR3 region is CASSEEGGRANSPLHF. The CDR3 DNA is TGTGCCAGCAGTGAAGAAGGGGGCAGGGCTAATTCACCCCTCCACTTT. The full variable domain, completed using reference TRBV2 and TRBJ1-6, is EPEVTQTPSHQVTQMGQEVILRCVPISNHLYFYWYRQILGQKVEFLVSFYNNEISEKSEIFDDQFSVERPDGSNFTLKIRSTKLEDSAMYFCASSEEGGRANSPLHFGNGTRLTVT.

The V and J genes are TRBV27 and TRBJ2-7; the match to TRBD2 covers 7 bases. The CDR3 spans 15 residues. Trimming cost V 3 bases and J 3 bases; bases outside gene matches: 8. CDR1 and CDR2 (germline): MNHEY, SMNVEV (reference sequence). CDR3 DNA: TGTGCCAGCAGTTTCGTCTCCGGGGGGTTCTACGAGCAGTACTTC. Amino acid sequence: CASSFVSGGFYEQYF.

The J gene is TRBJ1-2, the V gene TRBV27, with a tentative D call TRBD1 (5 bases). Deletions cut 2 bases from V and 8 bases from J, with 12 bases between. There are 13 residues in the CDR3. CDR1 and CDR2 (germline): MNHEY, SMNVEV (reference sequence). CDR3 region: CASSLGGRIGYTF. CDR3 coding DNA: TGTGCCAGCAGTTTAGGGGGGAGAATCGGCTACACCTTC.

The chain combines TRBV27 with TRBJ2-2; D is uncertain. Germline CDR1 and CDR2: MNHEY and SMNVEV (reference sequence). This CDR3 is built from 12 residues. The germline V and J ends were trimmed by 6 bases and 1 base, with 3 bases remaining between them. CDR3 in amino acids: CASSVNTGELFF. DNA for the CDR3: TGTGCCAGCAGCGTGAACACCGGGGAGCTGTTTTTT.

This chain uses TRBV6-6 with TRBJ2-3; 7 bases fit TRBD2. This CDR3 is built from 16 residues. CDR1 is MNHNY, CDR2 SVGAGI, per germline (reference sequence). With V trimmed by 3 bases and J by 2 bases, 8 bases remained unmatched. The DNA for the CDR3 is TGTGCCAGCAGTTATGGGTCAGCGGGGCCCACAGATACGCAGTATTTT. Translated: CASSYGSAGPTDTQYF.

The V and J genes are TRBV19 and TRBJ1-4; the match to TRBD1 covers 7 bases. There are 12 residues in the CDR3. Germline values: CDR1 LNHDA, CDR2 SQIVND (reference sequence). Trimming removed 10 bases from V and 8 bases from J; junction bases left unmatched: 7. In DNA, the CDR3 is TGTGCCACTAACAGGGGTGCCGAAAAACTGTTTTTT. This codes for CATNRGAEKLFF.

The chain recombines TRBV2 with TRBJ2-5; D unclear. Deletions cut 7 bases from V and 3 bases from J, with 9 bases between. Germline-derived CDR1 and CDR2 are SNHLY and FYNNEI. The CDR3 is 12 residues long. The DNA for the CDR3 is TGTGCCAGCATGGTGCAGAAAGAGACCCAGTACTTC. This gives the protein CASMVQKETQYF.

The genes are TRBV15 and TRBJ1-5, with 7 bases aligning to TRBD1. The germline V gene encodes CDR1 LNHNV and CDR2 YYDKDF (reference sequence). The CDR3 has 15 residues. The V gene end was trimmed by 6 bases and the J gene end by 1 base; junction bases not matched to a gene: 6. CDR3 DNA sequence: TGTGCCACCAGAGGTGGGACAGCGAGCAATCAGCCCCAGCATTTT. Encoded protein: CATRGGTASNQPQHF.

The rearrangement uses TRBV13 and TRBJ2-7; D possibly corresponds to TRBD2 (6 bases). V lost 3 bases, J lost 7 bases, and 19 bases lay in between. The CDR3 contains 15 residues. From germline, CDR1 is PRHDT and CDR2 FYEKMQ (reference sequence). CDR3 in amino acids: CASSLTTTPGREQYF. DNA of the CDR3: TGTGCCAGCAGCTTGACTACCACCCCAGGGAGGGAGCAGTACTTC.

This chain joins TRBV19 and TRBJ1-1; D call uncertain. CDR3 length equals 20 residues. V was trimmed by 2 bases and J by 0 bases, leaving 25 bases between them. Per the germline V gene, CDR1 is LNHDA and CDR2 is SQIVND (reference sequence). The CDR3 sequence: CASSILSLASSSPMNTEAFF. The CDR3 DNA follows: TGTGCCAGTAGTATACTCTCCCTCGCGTCGTCCTCGCCAATGAACACTGAAGCTTTCTTT. Based on the CDR3 plus reference TRBV19 and TRBJ1-1, the full variable domain is DGGITQSPKYLFRKEGQNVTLSCEQNLNHDAMYWYRQDPGQGLRLIYYSQIVNDFQKGDIAEGYSVSREKKESFPLTVTSAQKNPTAFYLCASSILSLASSSPMNTEAFFGQGTRLTVV.

The chain uses TRBV5-5 and TRBJ2-3, with D unresolved. CDR1 and CDR2 (germline): SGHKS, YYEKEE (reference sequence). Trimming cost V 4 bases and J 4 bases, with 7 bases left between them. This CDR3 spans 12 amino acids. The CDR3 is CASSRSADTQYF. CDR3 coding DNA: TGTGCCAGCAGCCGGAGCGCAGATACGCAGTATTTT.

The chain has TRBV27 and TRBJ1-1, with 9 bases identical to TRBD1. CDR1 and CDR2 from the germline V gene are MNHEY and SMNVEV (reference sequence). CDR3 length equals 13 residues. The V gene end was trimmed by 5 bases and the J gene end by 3 bases; junction bases not matched to a gene: 1. The CDR3 coding sequence is TGTGCCAGCAGTGACAGGGGGGACACTGAAGCTTTCTTT. It is translated as CASSDRGDTEAFF.

The chain couples TRBV4-1 to TRBJ2-2; the D gene is possibly TRBD2 (6 bases). Germline CDR1 is MGHRA and CDR2 is YSYEKL. The CDR3 consists of 16 residues. Trimming left V 0 bases short and J 7 bases short, with 15 bases between. CDR3 sequence reads: CASSQESGVLSGELFF. The CDR3 DNA reads TGCGCCAGCAGCCAAGAATCGGGGGTCCTAAGCGGGGAGCTGTTTTTT.

The genes are TRBV6-6 and TRBJ2-1; possibly TRBD2 for D (5 bases). Trimming cost V 4 bases and J 5 bases, with 9 bases left between them. This CDR3 is 13 amino acids long. The germline gives CDR1 MNHNY, CDR2 SVGAGI (reference sequence). The DNA of the CDR3 is TGTGCCAGCAGTTGGAGGTCGGACAATGAGCAGTTCTTC. Residues: CASSWRSDNEQFF.